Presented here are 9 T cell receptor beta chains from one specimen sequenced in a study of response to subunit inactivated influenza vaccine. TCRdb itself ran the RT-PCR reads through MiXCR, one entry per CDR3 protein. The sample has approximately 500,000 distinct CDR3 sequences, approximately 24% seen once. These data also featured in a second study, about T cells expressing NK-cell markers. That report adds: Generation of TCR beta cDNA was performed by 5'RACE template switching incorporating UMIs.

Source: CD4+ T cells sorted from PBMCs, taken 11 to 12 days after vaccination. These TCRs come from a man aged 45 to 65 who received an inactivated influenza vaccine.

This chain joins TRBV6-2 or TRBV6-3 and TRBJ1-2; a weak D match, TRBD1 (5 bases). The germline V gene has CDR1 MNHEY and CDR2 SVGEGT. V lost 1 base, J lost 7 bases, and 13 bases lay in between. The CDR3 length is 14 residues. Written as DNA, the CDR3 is TGTGCCAGCAGTTACTTGGGGGTCGGTCGTGGCTACACCTTC. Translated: CASSYLGVGRGYTF.

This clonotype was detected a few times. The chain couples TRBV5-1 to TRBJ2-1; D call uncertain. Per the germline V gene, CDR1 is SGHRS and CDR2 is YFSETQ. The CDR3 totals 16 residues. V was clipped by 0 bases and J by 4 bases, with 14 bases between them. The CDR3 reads CASSLAPLESYNEQFF. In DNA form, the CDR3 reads TGCGCCAGCAGCTTGGCCCCGCTTGAATCATACAATGAGCAGTTCTTC. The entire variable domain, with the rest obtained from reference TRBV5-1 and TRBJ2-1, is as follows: KAGVTQTPRYLIKTRGQQVTLSCSPISGHRSVSWYQQTPGQGLQFLFEYFSETQRNKGNFPGRFSGRQFSNSRSEMNVSTLELGDSALYLCASSLAPLESYNEQFFGPGTRLTVL.

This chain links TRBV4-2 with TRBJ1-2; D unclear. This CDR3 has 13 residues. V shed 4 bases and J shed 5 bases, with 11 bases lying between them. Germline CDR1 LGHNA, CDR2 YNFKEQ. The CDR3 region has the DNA TGTGCCAGCAGCCGAGACAATGGGTATGGCTACACCTTC. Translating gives CASSRDNGYGYTF.

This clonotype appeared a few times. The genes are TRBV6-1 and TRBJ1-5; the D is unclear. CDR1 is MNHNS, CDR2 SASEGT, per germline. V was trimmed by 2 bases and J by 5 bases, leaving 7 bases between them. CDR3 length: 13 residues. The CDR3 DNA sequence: TGTGCCAGCAGTGAACAATCACATCAGCCCCAGCATTTT. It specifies CASSEQSHQPQHF.

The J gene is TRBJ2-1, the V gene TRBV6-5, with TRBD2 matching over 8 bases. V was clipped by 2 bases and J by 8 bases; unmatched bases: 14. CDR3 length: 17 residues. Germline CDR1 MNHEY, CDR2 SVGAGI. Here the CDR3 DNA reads TGTGCCAGCAGTTACCGCAGCCTCGGACGGGAGGGCGATGAGCAGTTCTTC. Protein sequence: CASSYRSLGREGDEQFF.

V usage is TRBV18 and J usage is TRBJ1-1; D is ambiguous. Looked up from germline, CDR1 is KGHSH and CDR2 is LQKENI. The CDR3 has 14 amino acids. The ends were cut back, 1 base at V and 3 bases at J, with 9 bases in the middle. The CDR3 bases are TGTGCCAGCTCACCACAGGGTATCGACACTGAAGCTTTCTTT. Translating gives CASSPQGIDTEAFF.

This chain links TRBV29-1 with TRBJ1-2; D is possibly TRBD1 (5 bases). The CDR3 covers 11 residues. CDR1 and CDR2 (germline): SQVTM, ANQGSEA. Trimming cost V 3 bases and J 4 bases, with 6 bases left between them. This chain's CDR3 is CSVDRVYGYTF. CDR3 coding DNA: TGCAGCGTTGACAGGGTCTATGGCTACACCTTC.

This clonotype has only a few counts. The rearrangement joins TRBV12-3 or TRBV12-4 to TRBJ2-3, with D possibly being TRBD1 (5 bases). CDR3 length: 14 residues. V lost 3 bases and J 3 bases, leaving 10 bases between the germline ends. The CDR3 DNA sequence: TGTGCCAGCAGTTTTCTTCAGGGAACAGATACGCAGTATTTT. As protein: CASSFLQGTDTQYF.

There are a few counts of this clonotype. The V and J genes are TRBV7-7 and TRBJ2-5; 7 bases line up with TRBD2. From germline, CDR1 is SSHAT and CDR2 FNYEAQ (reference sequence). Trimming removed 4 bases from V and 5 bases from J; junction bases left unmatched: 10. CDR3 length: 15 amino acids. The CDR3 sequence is CASSSVPGEGETQYF. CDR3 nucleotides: TGTGCCAGCAGCTCGGTACCGGGGGAGGGGGAGACCCAGTACTTC.